This TCR beta chain was sequenced in a study of blood T cell repertoires in COVID-19. In the study overall: Samples of COVID-19 (acute and convalescent) were obtained from the United States, Italy and Spain. Sources were T cells, B-cell-depleted T cells, or PBMCs; the material itself was cDNA or gDNA.

The germline CDR1 and CDR2 sequences are MDHEN and SYDVKM. Trimming took 11 bases from V and 2 from J, leaving 15 bases between them. The CDR3 is 13 amino acids. Per the original methods: Estimation of nucleated cell counts relied on the amplification of reference gene primers. Here immunoSEQ multiplex PCR was the method, and the copy in TCRdb shows in-frame clones only, minus some. V, J and clone size were drawn from that table, and D and trimming were deduced from the DNA. The profile shows over 150,000 clones, over 60% of them singletons. The gene calls are TRBV28 and TRBJ1-1; possible D gene TRBD1, 5 bases. The material sequenced was peripheral blood. The sequence was collected from a man of 80 years or more with acute or convalescent COVID-19. The CDR3 spells CAGQGPANTEAFF. The CDR3 region has the DNA TGTGCCGGACAAGGCCCAGCAAACACTGAAGCTTTCTTT.